One sample yielded the 12 T cell receptor beta chains listed below, sequenced in a study of OX40 agonist ivuxolimab in advanced cancers. TCRdb's table, derived via immunoSEQ multiplex PCR, lists solely in-frame clones and lacks some. The table lists under 35,000 clones, approximately 84% of them singletons. Sequenced here: CD4+ or CD8+ T cells sorted from blood, sampled in a trial of the OX40 agonist ivuxolimab. All receptors derive from an adult with an advanced solid tumor such as melanoma, head and neck, liver or kidney cancer.

The V call is TRBV28, the J call TRBJ2-7; TRBD2 matches 12 bases. This CDR3 contains 14 residues. The trim removed 5 bases at V and 6 bases at J, leaving 5 bases unmatched. CDR1 MDHEN and CDR2 SYDVKM come from the germline V gene. CDR3 residues: CASSPTSGRLEQYF. CDR3 nucleotides: TGTGCCAGCAGTCCGACTAGCGGGAGACTCGAGCAGTACTTC.

The rearrangement joins TRBV7-3 to TRBJ2-1, with 11 bases lining up with TRBD2. Germline V gene lookup returns CDR1 SGHTA and CDR2 FQGTGA. J gave up 8 bases and V 3 bases, and 6 bases lay outside the gene matches. The CDR3 extends over 15 amino acids. The chain's CDR3 is CASSFLAGGRDEQFF. CDR3 DNA sequence: TGTGCCAGCAGCTTTCTAGCGGGAGGAAGGGATGAGCAGTTCTTC.

The V gene is TRBV28, the J gene TRBJ2-7; D remains unclear. Trimming shortened V by 3 bases and J by 3 bases, and 12 bases separated the two germline ends. From germline, CDR1 is MDHEN and CDR2 SYDVKM. This CDR3 region has 14 residues. DNA of the CDR3: TGTGCCAGCAGTTTCGGGCTGACATACTACGAGCAGTACTTC. It specifies CASSFGLTYYEQYF.

This clone was seen only once. This sequence joins TRBV7-9 and TRBJ2-6; D is ambiguous. V dropped 5 bases and J dropped 0 bases, with 17 bases sitting between them. CDR1 is SEHNR, CDR2 FQNEAQ, per germline (reference sequence). This CDR3 has 18 amino acids. DNA for the CDR3: TGTGCCAGCAGCCCGATCACACTAACTGACTCTGGGGCCAACGTCCTGACTTTC. Translated, it gives CASSPITLTDSGANVLTF.

This clone came up a few times. The CDR3 is CASSSWGNPYEQYF. In nucleotides, the CDR3 is TGTGCCAGCAGCTCTTGGGGGAACCCCTACGAGCAGTACTTC. J is TRBJ2-7 and V is TRBV9; D assignment may be TRBD1 or TRBD2 (5 bases each). The CDR3 runs 14 residues. Germline CDR1 SGDLS, CDR2 YYNGEE. V dropped 4 bases and J dropped 2 bases, with 13 bases sitting between them.

V and J are TRBV11-1 and TRBJ2-7, with TRBD1 identical over 7 bases. V lost 5 bases and J lost 2; bases outside the gene matches: 12. The CDR3 runs 16 residues. Germline V gives CDR1 SGHAT, CDR2 FQDESV (reference sequence). The CDR3 loop reads CASSHGQAYNPYEQYF. CDR3 nucleotides: TGTGCCAGCAGCCACGGACAGGCTTACAATCCCTACGAGCAGTACTTC.

J is TRBJ1-3 and V is TRBV7-9; a possible D gene is TRBD1 (5 bases). The V end lost 8 bases, the J end lost 8 bases, and 25 bases lay between the germline ends. This CDR3 region has 16 residues. CDR1 is SEHNR, CDR2 FQNEAQ, per germline (reference sequence). The CDR3 coding sequence is TGTGCCAGCGGGCCGGTTGGGGGATCTTGGTTATACACCATATATTTT. Translation: CASGPVGGSWLYTIYF.

A single count supports this clone. This chain connects TRBV7-2 to TRBJ2-2; 8 bases are shared with TRBD1. Germline loops: CDR1 SGHTA, CDR2 FQGNSA. The junction had 8 bases not matched to a gene; V was cut back by 3 bases and J by 2 bases. The CDR3 length is 17 residues. The CDR3 DNA is TGTGCCAGCAGCTTTTTACCGGGACAGGAAAACACCGGGGAGCTGTTTTTT. Its translation: CASSFLPGQENTGELFF.

The chain employs TRBV2 and TRBJ2-1, with a weak D call TRBD2 (5 bases). This CDR3 comprises 14 residues. Looked up from germline, CDR1 is SNHLY and CDR2 is FYNNEI. Trimming took off 4 bases at V and 8 bases at J, with 15 bases between the two ends. Here the CDR3 reads CASSVGNFLHEQFF. The CDR3 DNA is TGTGCCAGCAGTGTCGGGAACTTCCTGCATGAGCAGTTCTTC.

The chain couples TRBV7-3 to TRBJ2-7; the D gene is possibly TRBD1 (5 bases). There are 14 residues in the CDR3. The ends were cut back, 3 bases at V and 3 bases at J, with 12 bases in the middle. The V gene's germline CDR1 is SGHTA and CDR2 FQGTGA. CDR3 protein: CASSLELGDYEQYF. For the CDR3, the DNA is TGTGCCAGCAGCTTGGAGTTAGGGGACTACGAGCAGTACTTC.

This clone came up once. V is TRBV2 and J is TRBJ2-7; tentatively, D is TRBD2 (7 bases). Germline values: CDR1 SNHLY, CDR2 FYNNEI. The CDR3 is made up of 16 amino acids. Between the trimmed V and J ends, which lost 7 bases and 6 bases, there was a span of 25 bases. CDR3 DNA: TGTGCCAGCAACAAAAGGGGAGGGGACAAATTACGCGAGCAGTACTTC. Protein: CASNKRGGDKLREQYF.

The CDR3 loop reads CASSSDTYQETQYF. The CDR3 coding sequence is TGTGCCAGCAGCTCGGACACTTACCAAGAGACCCAGTACTTC. V and J are TRBV7-9 and TRBJ2-5; a possible D gene is TRBD1 (5 bases). Deletions cut 4 bases from V and 0 bases from J, with 9 bases between. The germline CDR1 and CDR2 sequences are SEHNR and FQNEAQ (reference sequence). CDR3 size: 14 residues.